These 8 T cell receptor beta chains originate from one sample sequenced in a study of T cells in tumors after PD-1 blockade. Using immunoSEQ multiplex PCR, the repertoire was profiled, and TCRdb retains in-frame clones only, with some absent. The sample lists around 25,000 clones; 70% to 85% were seen once. Sequenced here: PBMCs, sampled after anti-PD-1 treatment. Receptors originate from a human donor with basal cell carcinoma.

This sequence joins TRBV6-2 or TRBV6-3 and TRBJ1-1; the D is unclear. The CDR3 is made up of 16 amino acids. Trimming removed 1 base from V and 1 base from J, with 13 bases in between. Per germline, CDR1 MNHEY and CDR2 SVGEGT. The DNA for the CDR3 is TGTGCCAGCAGTTACTTACTACTGACGGGGAACACTGAAGCTTTCTTT. This translates into CASSYLLLTGNTEAFF.

In its sample, this clone was seen once. The J gene is TRBJ2-1, the V gene TRBV4-2; TRBD2 matches at 8 bases. Germline loops: CDR1 LGHNA, CDR2 YNFKEQ. J was trimmed by 10 bases and V by 2 bases; bases with no gene match: 7. The CDR3 extends over 14 amino acids. In DNA form, the CDR3 reads TGTGCCAGCAGCCAACGGGGGGGTCCAAAAGAGCAGTTCTTC. It is translated as CASSQRGGPKEQFF.

This clone was seen only once. V gene TRBV2 combines with J gene TRBJ1-1; TRBD1 might be the D (6 bases). Trimming shortened V by 6 bases and J by 4 bases, and 15 bases separated the two germline ends. This CDR3 has 14 residues. Germline V gene lookup returns CDR1 SNHLY and CDR2 FYNNEI. CDR3 bases: TGTGCCAGCAGGGCACAGGGAATGAGCACTGAAGCTTTCTTT. The encoded protein is CASRAQGMSTEAFF.

The rearrangement uses TRBV4-1 and TRBJ1-4; the D gene is possibly TRBD1 (5 bases). The germline gives CDR1 MGHRA, CDR2 YSYEKL. Deletions cut 2 bases from V and 8 bases from J, with 15 bases between. This CDR3 region has 15 residues. The CDR3 bases are TGCGCCAGCAGCCAACAGGGTCCCCGTGGGGAAAAACTGTTTTTT. Amino acid sequence: CASSQQGPRGEKLFF.

The chain joins TRBV5-1 to TRBJ1-6; no firm D call. This CDR3 is 14 amino acids long. V lost 3 bases and J lost 3, with 7 bases in between. The V gene's germline CDR1 is SGHRS and CDR2 YFSETQ. The CDR3 coding sequence is TGCGCCAGCAGCTCGGGTCTCTATAATTCACCCCTCCACTTT. It codes for CASSSGLYNSPLHF.

This chain joins TRBV7-3 and TRBJ1-1; D is unclear. CDR3 length equals 13 residues. The germline gives CDR1 SGHTA, CDR2 FQGTGA. Trimming stripped 5 bases from V and 1 base from J, with 8 bases between. The CDR3 DNA reads as TGTGCCAGCAGCAAGGATGGGAACACTGAAGCTTTCTTT. Amino acid sequence: CASSKDGNTEAFF.

The chain has TRBV3-1 (or the pseudogene TRBV3-2) and TRBJ2-7, with D tentatively TRBD1 or TRBD2 (5 bases each). This CDR3 has 16 residues. Trimming removed 2 bases from V and 1 base from J, with 15 bases in between. Germline CDR1 and CDR2: LGHDT and YNNKEL (reference sequence). CDR3 sequence reads: CASSQTGTGSSYEQYF. The DNA of the CDR3 is TGTGCCAGCAGCCAAACCGGGACGGGATCATCCTACGAGCAGTACTTC.

V gene TRBV12-3 or TRBV12-4 combines with J gene TRBJ2-7, with D maybe TRBD2 (6 bases). The ends were cut back, 2 bases at V and 2 bases at J, with 7 bases in the middle. This CDR3 has 13 residues. In DNA, the CDR3 is TGTGCCAGCAGTTTATCGGGGGCCTACGAGCAGTACTTC. Its protein product is CASSLSGAYEQYF.